This T cell receptor beta chain is from a study of T-cell memory formation after mild COVID-19. Study-wide points: Confirmation was lacking for SARS-CoV-2 specificity of second-wave clones that peaked on day 37. Contracting clones from day 15 to 85 had balanced CD4/CD8; later expanders favoured CD4+. Contracting CD4+ clones sat mainly in CM and EM; CD8+ in EMRA.

In germline, CDR1 is MDHEN, CDR2 SYDVKM. The CDR3 spans 14 residues. V was cut by 3 bases and J by 3 bases, with 12 bases left in between. The 5'RACE method, run with constant-segment primers, produced TCR alpha and TCR beta cDNA libraries (carrying sample barcodes and UMIs). TCRdb fed the 5' RACE reads into MiXCR, producing one record per CDR3 protein. Here the sample spans some 200,000 distinct CDR3 sequences, about a fifth being singletons. Note on this clonotype: Antigen specificity is unknown.

The chain links TRBV28 to TRBJ2-7; perhaps TRBD1 as D (6 bases). The clonotype originates from an adult woman who had mild COVID-19 (a few samples of this study predate the infection). Cell type and time point are not known. The material sequenced was PBMCs or a T cell subset sorted from them (not recorded which). The CDR3 is CASSFPGQYYEQYF. CDR3 DNA: TGTGCCAGCAGTTTCCCTGGACAGTACTACGAGCAGTACTTC.